The clone carrying this TCR beta chain has more than one count but fewer than ten. The CDR3 is 15 amino acids. Trimming took off 1 base at V and 0 bases at J, with 10 bases between the two ends. Germline loops: CDR1 PRHDT, CDR2 FYEKMQ (reference sequence). With a J-beta primer mix and a sample-barcoded 5' primer, a second PCR ran roughly 6 to 12 cycles. TCRdb processed the 5' RACE reads anew with MiXCR; each CDR3 protein has one entry. The sample records about 1,600,000 distinct CDR3 sequences, roughly 40% being singletons. These data are taken from a study of blood T cells in healthy people across ages. About the study: There was about one barcoded beta molecule captured by template switching per two T cells.

The rearrangement joins TRBV13 to TRBJ2-7; no definite D call. Specimen: blood. This sequence originates from a woman aged 18 to 35 in good health. The CDR3 DNA reads TGTGCCAGCAGCTTAGAGCCGACCCTCTCCTACGAGCAGTACTTC. As protein: CASSLEPTLSYEQYF.